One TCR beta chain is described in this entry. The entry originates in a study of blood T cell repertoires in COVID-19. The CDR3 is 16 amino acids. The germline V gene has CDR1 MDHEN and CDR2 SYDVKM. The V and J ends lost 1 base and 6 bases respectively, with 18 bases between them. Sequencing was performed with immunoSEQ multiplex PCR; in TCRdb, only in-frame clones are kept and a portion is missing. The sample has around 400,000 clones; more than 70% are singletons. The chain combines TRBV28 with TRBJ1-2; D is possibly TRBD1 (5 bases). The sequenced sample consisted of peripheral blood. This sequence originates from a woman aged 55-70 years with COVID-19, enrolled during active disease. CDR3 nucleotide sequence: TGTGCCAGCAGTTTATTAAGATCGGGGGACCGGGATGGCTACACCTTC. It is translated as CASSLLRSGDRDGYTF.